A single sample is the source of the 17 T cell receptor beta chains below, sequenced in a study of T cell responses to AZD1222 COVID-19 vaccine. Libraries were prepared by immunoSEQ multiplex PCR; TCRdb keeps only in-frame clonotypes and omits some of them. The profile covers 150,000 to 160,000 clones, with about 88% appearing a single time and 2.5% to 4% taken by the ten largest. The specimen comprised peripheral blood, sampled on day 0 of AZD1222 vaccination. These TCRs come from an adult in good health.

The rearrangement joins TRBV7-9 to TRBJ2-5; D is uncertain. The V end lost 5 bases, the J end lost 4 bases, and 8 bases lay between the germline ends. Germline lookup yields CDR1 SEHNR and CDR2 FQNEAQ (reference sequence). The CDR3 runs 12 residues. The chain's CDR3 is CASSRHGETQYF. In DNA form, the CDR3 reads TGTGCCAGCAGCCGGCACGGAGAGACCCAGTACTTC. The whole variable domain, remainder taken from reference TRBV7-9 and TRBJ2-5, is DTGVSQNPRHKITKRGQNVTFRCDPISEHNRLYWYRQTLGQGPEFLTYFQNEAQLEKSRLLSDRFSAERPKGSFSTLEIQRTEQGDSAMYLCASSRHGETQYFGPGTRLLVL.

J is TRBJ1-1 and V is TRBV6-5, with unresolved D. Trimming shortened V by 6 bases and J by 3 bases, and 11 bases separated the two germline ends. CDR1 is MNHEY and CDR2 is SVGAGI in the germline V gene. This CDR3 spans 13 amino acids. The CDR3 DNA is TGTGCCAGCAGCACCCACCGAGACACTGAAGCTTTCTTT. It codes for CASSTHRDTEAFF.

This chain uses TRBV28 with TRBJ1-4; D call uncertain. Germline-derived CDR1 and CDR2 are MDHEN and SYDVKM. The germline V and J ends were trimmed by 2 bases and 0 bases, with 4 bases remaining between them. This CDR3 has 14 residues. The CDR3 coding sequence is TGTGCCAGCAGTTTACCCCCAACTAATGAAAAACTGTTTTTT. It is translated as CASSLPPTNEKLFF.

The chain uses TRBV9 and TRBJ2-3; D possibly matches TRBD1 or TRBD2 (5 bases each). Germline CDR1 is SGDLS and CDR2 is YYNGEE. Trimming cost V 0 bases and J 11 bases, with 13 bases left between them. The CDR3 has 13 residues. The CDR3 sequence is CASSVVGEVGQYF. The CDR3, as DNA: TGTGCCAGCAGCGTAGTGGGGGAAGTGGGGCAGTATTTT. The full variable domain, completed using reference TRBV9 and TRBJ2-3, is DSGVTQTPKHLITATGQRVTLRCSPRSGDLSVYWYQQSLDQGLQFLIQYYNGEERAKGNILERFSAQQFPDLHSELNLSSLELGDSALYFCASSVVGEVGQYFGPGTRLTVL.

This chain uses TRBV6-2 or TRBV6-3 with TRBJ2-1, with D possibly TRBD2 on 5 matching bases. The CDR3 runs 16 residues. Germline values: CDR1 MNHEY, CDR2 SVGEGT. V lost 2 bases and J lost 5, with 16 bases in between. CDR3 loop: CASSYADYMRNNEQFF. The CDR3 nucleotides are TGTGCCAGCAGTTACGCAGACTATATGAGGAACAATGAGCAGTTCTTC.

V gene TRBV19 combines with J gene TRBJ2-7, with 12 bases fitting TRBD2. The junction had 10 bases not matched to a gene; V was cut back by 7 bases and J by 0 bases. CDR3 length: 17 residues. CDR1 is LNHDA, CDR2 SQIVND, per germline (reference sequence). As DNA, the CDR3 is TGTGCCAGTACCCGGGCTAGCGGGGGGGCAGACTCCTACGAGCAGTACTTC. Translated: CASTRASGGADSYEQYF. Filled out from reference TRBV19 and TRBJ2-7, the complete variable domain reads DGGITQSPKYLFRKEGQNVTLSCEQNLNHDAMYWYRQDPGQGLRLIYYSQIVNDFQKGDIAEGYSVSREKKESFPLTVTSAQKNPTAFYLCASTRASGGADSYEQYFGPGTRLTVT.

The gene calls are TRBV7-2 and TRBJ2-4, with 12 bases fitting TRBD2. Germline CDR1 reads SGHTA; CDR2 reads FQGNSA. The CDR3 length is 15 residues. J was trimmed by 7 bases and V by 3 bases; bases with no gene match: 4. Here the CDR3 reads CASSLTGTSGNIQYF. The CDR3 DNA reads TGTGCCAGCAGCTTGACGGGGACTAGCGGGAACATTCAGTACTTC. Complete variable domain (other parts from reference TRBV7-2 and TRBJ2-4): GAGVSQSPSNKVTEKGKDVELRCDPISGHTALYWYRQSLGQGLEFLIYFQGNSAPDKSGLPSDRFSAERTGGSVSTLTIQRTQQEDSAVYLCASSLTGTSGNIQYFGAGTRLSVL.

As concerns this clone: The sample contains more than one DNA sequence encoding this CDR3. The V and J genes are TRBV5-1 and TRBJ1-1; tentatively, D is TRBD1 (5 bases). CDR1 is SGHRS, CDR2 YFSETQ, per germline. V was trimmed by 4 bases and J by 0 bases, leaving 10 bases between them. CDR3 length: 14 residues. The CDR3 protein is CASSPGTLNTEAFF. CDR3 sequence (DNA): TGCGCCAGCAGCCCTGGGACCCTGAACACTGAAGCTTTCTTT.

This sequence joins TRBV5-4 and TRBJ2-2; TRBD1 matches 9 bases. V was clipped by 3 bases and J by 4 bases; unmatched bases: 7. Germline V gives CDR1 SGHNT, CDR2 YYREEE (reference sequence). The CDR3 is 16 residues long. The CDR3 region has the DNA TGTGCCAGCAGCTCCGCGGGACAGGGTACCACCGGGGAGCTGTTTTTT. This translates into CASSSAGQGTTGELFF.

This chain joins TRBV18 and TRBJ1-5; possibly TRBD1 for D (5 bases). V lost 6 bases, J lost 6 bases, and 24 bases lay in between. The CDR3 runs to 17 residues. CDR1 and CDR2 from the germline V gene are KGHSH and LQKENI. The DNA of the CDR3 is TGTGCCAGCTCTCCAAGCGCCCTCCGGGGGACGGGTCAGCCCCAGCATTTT. Encoded protein: CASSPSALRGTGQPQHF.

The genes are TRBV5-1 and TRBJ2-1; 9 nucleotides agree with TRBD2. The CDR3 has 15 amino acids. CDR1 SGHRS and CDR2 YFSETQ come from the germline V gene. V dropped 0 bases and J dropped 8; count of bases not matched to a gene: 6. The CDR3 region is CASSLGSGGRDEQFF. The CDR3 coding sequence is TGCGCCAGCAGCTTGGGTAGCGGGGGCAGGGATGAGCAGTTCTTC. The entire variable domain, with the rest obtained from reference TRBV5-1 and TRBJ2-1, is as follows: KAGVTQTPRYLIKTRGQQVTLSCSPISGHRSVSWYQQTPGQGLQFLFEYFSETQRNKGNFPGRFSGRQFSNSRSEMNVSTLELGDSALYLCASSLGSGGRDEQFFGPGTRLTVL.

This clone was detected once. For the CDR3, the DNA is TGTGCCAGCAGCCGCGGGTCGACGAGGCCCCAGCATTTT. Translation: CASSRGSTRPQHF. The chain joins TRBV7-2 to TRBJ1-5; D is undetermined. This CDR3 is 13 amino acids long. Trimming cost V 5 bases and J 9 bases, with 14 bases left between them. Germline CDR1 is SGHTA and CDR2 is FQGNSA. Together with reference TRBV7-2 and TRBJ1-5, the CDR3 gives the full variable domain: GAGVSQSPSNKVTEKGKDVELRCDPISGHTALYWYRQSLGQGLEFLIYFQGNSAPDKSGLPSDRFSAERTGGSVSTLTIQRTQQEDSAVYLCASSRGSTRPQHFGDGTRLSIL.

The chain combines TRBV6-5 with TRBJ1-2, with no clear D. This CDR3 is built from 14 residues. The ends were cut back, 6 bases at V and 2 bases at J, with 13 bases in the middle. Looked up from germline, CDR1 is MNHEY and CDR2 is SVGAGI. The CDR3 sequence: CASRRSFLNYGYTF. CDR3 DNA: TGTGCCAGCAGGAGGAGCTTCTTGAACTATGGCTACACCTTC.

The chain joins TRBV4-3 to TRBJ1-1; tentatively, D is TRBD1 (6 bases). Germline V lookup: CDR1 LGHNA, CDR2 YSLEER. The CDR3 sequence is 17 residues long. The V end was cut by 0 bases, the J end by 0 bases, with 14 bases between. The CDR3 DNA reads as TGCGCCAGCAGCCAAGATCGGGACACCGTTATGAACACTGAAGCTTTCTTT. Residues: CASSQDRDTVMNTEAFF.

The chain has TRBV19 and TRBJ1-6; no clear D gene. The V end lost 7 bases, the J end lost 5 bases, and 9 bases lay between the germline ends. From germline, CDR1 is LNHDA and CDR2 SQIVND (reference sequence). The CDR3 is 13 residues long. In DNA form, the CDR3 reads TGTGCCAGTACCGGGGTCAATAATTCACCCCTCCACTTT. Its protein product is CASTGVNNSPLHF.

The chain has TRBV25-1 and TRBJ2-3; 8 bases match TRBD2. Trimming cost V 5 bases and J 3 bases; bases outside gene matches: 7. This CDR3 has 15 amino acids. Germline CDR1 MGHDK, CDR2 SYGVNS. CDR3: CASSLAGTSTDTQYF. For the CDR3, the DNA is TGTGCCAGCAGTTTAGCGGGGACTTCAACAGATACGCAGTATTTT.

The chain uses TRBV20-1 and TRBJ2-5; the match to TRBD1 covers 7 bases. The junction had 1 base not matched to a gene; V was cut back by 5 bases and J by 4 bases. The germline V gene has CDR1 DFQATT and CDR2 SNEGSKA (reference sequence). The CDR3 length is 11 residues. The CDR3 sequence is CSAHRGETQYF. CDR3 nucleotides: TGCAGTGCTCACAGGGGAGAGACCCAGTACTTC.